One and the same sample provided the 14 T cell receptor beta chains below, sequenced in a study of neoadjuvant anti-PD-1 for oral cavity cancer. Sequencing was performed with immunoSEQ multiplex PCR; in TCRdb, only in-frame clones are kept and a portion is missing. The top ten clones hold roughly 3% of a sample with about 14,000 clones, around 75% of them seen once. The sequencing used PBMCs, collected before nivolumab (anti-PD-1) treatment. The receptor set was obtained from a person aged 40 to 85 with oral cavity squamous cell carcinoma.

This sequence joins TRBV4-1 and TRBJ2-1; D tentatively reads TRBD1 or TRBD2 (5 bases each). The germline V gene encodes CDR1 MGHRA and CDR2 YSYEKL. V was pared by 4 bases and J by 0 bases, with 19 bases between. This CDR3 is built from 18 residues. The chain's CDR3 is CASSPGAQAGSSYNEQFF. The CDR3 nucleotides are TGCGCCAGCAGCCCCGGGGCGCAGGCGGGTAGCTCCTACAATGAGCAGTTCTTC.

The genes are TRBV7-3 and TRBJ2-2; TRBD2 matches 9 bases. The germline V gene encodes CDR1 SGHTA and CDR2 FQGTGA. This CDR3 comprises 15 residues. V dropped 4 bases and J dropped 1; count of bases not matched to a gene: 1. Here the CDR3 DNA reads TGTGCCAGCAGCTCGACTAGCGGGAACACCGGGGAGCTGTTTTTT. It encodes CASSSTSGNTGELFF.

The V and J genes are TRBV7-9 and TRBJ2-7, with TRBD2 matching over 7 bases. This CDR3 is built from 15 residues. The junction had 8 bases not matched to a gene; V was cut back by 6 bases and J by 0 bases. Per germline, CDR1 SEHNR and CDR2 FQNEAQ (reference sequence). CDR3 residues: CASSHLAEHSYEQYF. The CDR3, as DNA: TGTGCCAGCAGTCATCTAGCGGAACACTCCTACGAGCAGTACTTC.

V is TRBV7-9 and J is TRBJ1-5; D not certain. Germline CDR1 and CDR2: SEHNR and FQNEAQ (reference sequence). V dropped 8 bases and J dropped 5 bases, with 13 bases sitting between them. The CDR3 has 13 amino acids. CDR3: CASDIGRDQPQHF. DNA of the CDR3: TGTGCCAGCGACATAGGGCGGGATCAGCCCCAGCATTTT.

The rearrangement uses TRBV15 and TRBJ2-7, with 7 nucleotides matching TRBD1. This CDR3 comprises 14 residues. Germline assignment: CDR1 LNHNV and CDR2 YYDKDF (reference sequence). V lost 3 bases to trimming and J lost 0 bases; unmatched junction nucleotides: 2. CDR3 region: CATSSRDSSYEQYF. The CDR3 DNA reads as TGTGCCACCAGCAGCCGGGACAGCTCCTACGAGCAGTACTTC.

The gene calls are TRBV28 and TRBJ1-4; D unresolved. Germline V gene lookup returns CDR1 MDHEN and CDR2 SYDVKM. This CDR3 contains 14 residues. The ends were cut back, 8 bases at V and 5 bases at J, with 15 bases in the middle. Written as DNA, the CDR3 is TGTGCCAGCGGTCCTCGCTGGAGGAATGAAAAACTGTTTTTT. Amino acids: CASGPRWRNEKLFF.

This clone was counted between two and nine times. The chain uses TRBV30 and TRBJ1-2, with D possibly matching TRBD1 (6 bases). The CDR3 is 13 amino acids. Between the trimmed V and J ends, which lost 0 bases and 11 bases, there was a span of 16 bases. The germline V gene has CDR1 GTSNPN and CDR2 SVGIG (reference sequence). The CDR3 loop reads CAWSVRGQSGYTF. Written as DNA, the CDR3 is TGTGCCTGGAGTGTACGGGGGCAATCGGGGTACACCTTC.

The chain employs TRBV7-9 and TRBJ2-7; 11 nucleotides agree with TRBD1. The CDR3 runs to 16 residues. V lost 4 bases, J lost 1 base, and 6 bases stayed unmatched. The germline gives CDR1 SEHNR, CDR2 FQNEAQ (reference sequence). CDR3 sequence (DNA): TGTGCCAGCAGCTCGGGACAGGGGGTCAGGTCCTACGAGCAGTACTTC. Its protein is CASSSGQGVRSYEQYF.

The chain has TRBV5-1 and TRBJ2-1; 9 bases map to TRBD2. V gave up 3 bases and J gave up 4 bases; unmatched junction bases: 5. This CDR3 is 15 amino acids long. In germline, CDR1 is SGHRS, CDR2 YFSETQ. CDR3 sequence (DNA): TGCGCCAGCAGCTCGGGACTAGCTGGGTACAATGAGCAGTTCTTC. Amino acid sequence: CASSSGLAGYNEQFF.

The CDR3 DNA sequence: TGTGCCAGCAGCTTGAGGCTAGCGGGGGGCCAGGAGACCCAGTACTTC. Translated: CASSLRLAGGQETQYF. The chain links TRBV5-4 to TRBJ2-5, with 11 bases lining up with TRBD2. With V trimmed by 1 base and J by 5 bases, 7 bases remained unmatched. The CDR3 extends over 16 amino acids. In germline, CDR1 is SGHNT, CDR2 YYREEE (reference sequence).

This clone was detected only a few times. This chain connects TRBV4-1 to TRBJ2-1; 7 bases match TRBD2. Germline V gene lookup returns CDR1 MGHRA and CDR2 YSYEKL. Trimming removed 0 bases from V and 5 bases from J; junction bases left unmatched: 13. This CDR3 spans 18 amino acids. CDR3 DNA: TGCGCCAGCAGCCAAGAAGGGGTTGTGGGGGGGAACCACAATGAGCAGTTCTTC. It encodes CASSQEGVVGGNHNEQFF.

The CDR3 nucleotides read TGTGCCTGGAGTGGTCGGCTCTTCTTGCCCGAGCAGTACTTC. Protein product: CAWSGRLFLPEQYF. This rearrangement joins TRBV30 to TRBJ2-7; D gene uncertain. The length of the CDR3 is 14 residues. Germline loops: CDR1 GTSNPN, CDR2 SVGIG (reference sequence). The V and J ends lost 1 base and 6 bases respectively, with 16 bases between them. Supplemented by reference TRBV30 and TRBJ2-7, the full variable domain reads SQTIHQWPATLVQPVGSPLSLECTVEGTSNPNLYWYRQAAGRGLQLLFYSVGIGQISSEVPQNLSASRPQDRQFILSSKKLLLSDSGFYLCAWSGRLFLPEQYFGPGTRLTVT.

The chain recombines TRBV5-1 with TRBJ2-3, with a weak D call TRBD2 (6 bases). The CDR3 runs 14 residues. V lost 0 bases and J 4 bases, leaving 9 bases between the germline ends. Looked up from germline, CDR1 is SGHRS and CDR2 is YFSETQ. The CDR3, as DNA: TGCGCCAGCAGCTTGGCCGGGGGACCAGATACGCAGTATTTT. This sequence encodes CASSLAGGPDTQYF.

V gene TRBV4-2 combines with J gene TRBJ2-7; D is ambiguous. In germline, CDR1 is LGHNA, CDR2 YNFKEQ. Trimming removed 2 bases from V and 6 bases from J, with 5 bases in between. The CDR3 loop spans 11 amino acids. In nucleotides, the CDR3 is TGTGCCAGCAGCCAATACTCCGAGCAGTACTTC. This translates into CASSQYSEQYF.